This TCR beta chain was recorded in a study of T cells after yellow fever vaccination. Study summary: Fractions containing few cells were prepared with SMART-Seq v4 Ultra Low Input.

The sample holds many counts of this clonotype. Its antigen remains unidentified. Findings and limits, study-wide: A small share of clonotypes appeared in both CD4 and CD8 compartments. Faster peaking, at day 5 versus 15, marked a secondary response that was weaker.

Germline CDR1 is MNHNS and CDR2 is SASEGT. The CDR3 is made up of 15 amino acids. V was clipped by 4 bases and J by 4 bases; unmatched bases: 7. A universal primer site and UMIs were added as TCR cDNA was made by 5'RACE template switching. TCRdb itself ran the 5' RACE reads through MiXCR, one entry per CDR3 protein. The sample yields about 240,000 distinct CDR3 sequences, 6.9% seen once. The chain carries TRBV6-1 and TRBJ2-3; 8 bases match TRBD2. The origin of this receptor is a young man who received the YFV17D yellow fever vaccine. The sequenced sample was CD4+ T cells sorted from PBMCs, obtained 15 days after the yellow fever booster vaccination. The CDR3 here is CASSGEGAGADTQYF. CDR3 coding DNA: TGTGCCAGCAGTGGGGAGGGAGCGGGAGCAGATACGCAGTATTTT.